The 9 T cell receptor beta chains below were found in one sample sequenced in a study of identical twins. Each CDR3 protein gets one entry after TCRdb re-called the 5' RACE reads with MiXCR. Found here are some 500,000 distinct CDR3 sequences, 12% to 15% of them singletons; the top ten hold over 0.5%. Another study also made use of these data, one on yellow fever vaccine responses in identical twins.

The sample taken for sequencing was CD4+ T cells sorted from blood. The source is a woman aged 18-29 years in good health.

The V gene is TRBV5-1, the J gene TRBJ2-1; D not resolved. V was clipped by 0 bases and J by 7 bases, with 8 bases between them. There are 13 residues in the CDR3. Germline V CDR1 and CDR2: SGHRS, YFSETQ. The CDR3 nucleotides read TGCGCCAGCAGCTTGGGGGCTCCTAATGAGCAGTTCTTC. Translated: CASSLGAPNEQFF.

This clonotype was detected only a few times. The chain couples TRBV12-3 or TRBV12-4 to TRBJ2-1; 10 positions match TRBD2. V shed 3 bases and J 4 bases; nucleotides not matched to a gene: 9. CDR3 length equals 17 residues. The CDR3 spells CASSFSPLAGSYNEQFF. The CDR3, as DNA: TGTGCCAGCAGTTTTTCCCCACTAGCGGGAAGTTACAATGAGCAGTTCTTC.

This clonotype was counted a few times. The chain has TRBV18 and TRBJ2-7; D is perhaps TRBD1 (5 bases). CDR1 is KGHSH and CDR2 is LQKENI in the germline V gene. The V gene lost 0 bases and the J gene lost 2 bases, with 14 bases spanning the gap. The CDR3 consists of 16 residues. In nucleotides, the CDR3 is TGTGCCAGCTCACCACCGTCAGGACAATTAACCTACGAGCAGTACTTC. Its translation is CASSPPSGQLTYEQYF.

This clonotype has ten or more counts. This sequence joins TRBV12-3 or TRBV12-4 and TRBJ1-6; D gene unclear. With 6 bases removed from V and 8 bases from J, the gap between germline ends came to 5 bases. This CDR3 spans 11 amino acids. The CDR3 DNA is TGTGCCAGCAGCTCGTATTCACCCCTCCACTTT. Its protein product is CASSSYSPLHF.

The chain has TRBV20-1 and TRBJ2-7, with a possible D match to TRBD1 (7 bases). The CDR3 totals 12 residues. From germline, CDR1 is DFQATT and CDR2 SNEGSKA (reference sequence). The CDR3 sequence: CSLRGELYEQYF. In nucleotides, the CDR3 is TGCAGCCTCAGGGGGGAGCTTTACGAGCAGTACTTC.

This CDR3 reads CSVDTSGANVLTF. The CDR3 nucleotides are TGCAGCGTTGACACCTCTGGGGCCAACGTCCTGACTTTC. The chain uses TRBV29-1 and TRBJ2-6; D is ambiguous. The V end was cut by 3 bases, the J end by 0 bases, with 3 bases between. Germline values: CDR1 SQVTM, CDR2 ANQGSEA. This CDR3 contains 13 residues.

This clonotype has more than one count but fewer than ten. The chain employs TRBV3-1 and TRBJ2-3; possibly TRBD2 for D (5 bases). V lost 1 base and J lost 3, with 11 bases in between. The CDR3 has 15 residues. Germline assignment: CDR1 LGHDT and CDR2 YNNKEL (reference sequence). The CDR3 protein is CASSQVGDRTDTQYF. CDR3 bases: TGTGCCAGCAGCCAAGTCGGGGATCGGACAGATACGCAGTATTTT.

This clonotype showed up just a few times. The chain uses TRBV19 and TRBJ2-6, with D hard to call. The V end was cut by 1 base, the J end by 2 bases, with 6 bases between. The germline gives CDR1 LNHDA, CDR2 SQIVND (reference sequence). The CDR3 is 15 residues long. CDR3: CASSIARAGANVLTF. The CDR3 bases are TGTGCCAGTAGTATAGCCCGAGCTGGGGCCAACGTCCTGACTTTC.

This clonotype turned up a few times. This chain joins TRBV6-1 and TRBJ2-2; D ambiguous. Trimming pared 2 bases from V and 6 bases from J, leaving 13 bases between. CDR3 length: 15 amino acids. Per the germline V gene, CDR1 is MNHNS and CDR2 is SASEGT. The CDR3 loop reads CASSEQVGRAGELFF. CDR3 in DNA: TGTGCCAGCAGTGAACAAGTCGGTAGGGCCGGGGAGCTGTTTTTT.